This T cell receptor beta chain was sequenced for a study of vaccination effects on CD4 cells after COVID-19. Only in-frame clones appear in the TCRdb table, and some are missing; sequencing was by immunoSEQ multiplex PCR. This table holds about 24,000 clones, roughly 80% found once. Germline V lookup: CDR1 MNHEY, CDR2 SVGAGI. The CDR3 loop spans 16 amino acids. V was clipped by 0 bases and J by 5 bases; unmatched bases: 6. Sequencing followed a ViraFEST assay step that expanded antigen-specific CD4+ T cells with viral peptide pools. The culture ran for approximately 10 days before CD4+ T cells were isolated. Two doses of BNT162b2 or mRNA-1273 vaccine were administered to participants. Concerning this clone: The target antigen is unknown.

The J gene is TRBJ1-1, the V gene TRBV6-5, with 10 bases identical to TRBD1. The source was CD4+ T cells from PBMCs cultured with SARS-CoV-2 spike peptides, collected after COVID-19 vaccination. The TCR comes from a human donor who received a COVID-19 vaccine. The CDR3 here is CASSYSTGGVETEAFF. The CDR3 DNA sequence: TGTGCCAGCAGTTACTCGACAGGGGGCGTAGAAACTGAAGCTTTCTTT.